The 27 T cell receptor beta chains in this list originate from one sample, sequenced in a study of blood T cells in healthy people across ages. A second PCR of about 7 to 12 cycles used a sample-barcoded 5' primer and a J-beta primer mix. One entry per CDR3 protein results from TCRdb running MiXCR on the 5' RACE reads. The table has some 1.4 million distinct CDR3 sequences, around two fifths seen once; the top ten hold 7.9%. Source material: blood. The origin of the receptors is a woman aged 18-35 years in good health.

The rearrangement links TRBV9 to TRBJ1-2, with D maybe TRBD1 (5 bases). Germline loops: CDR1 SGDLS, CDR2 YYNGEE. V lost 2 bases to trimming and J lost 2 bases, with 10 bases between them. This CDR3 comprises 14 residues. CDR3 sequence (DNA): TGTGCCAGCAGCGTGGAGGGGACCAACTATGGCTACACCTTC. Its protein is CASSVEGTNYGYTF. Filled out from reference TRBV9 and TRBJ1-2, the complete variable domain reads DSGVTQTPKHLITATGQRVTLRCSPRSGDLSVYWYQQSLDQGLQFLIQYYNGEERAKGNILERFSAQQFPDLHSELNLSSLELGDSALYFCASSVEGTNYGYTFGSGTRLTVV.

The chain uses TRBV28 and TRBJ2-7; TRBD2 aligns across 9 bases. The V gene's germline CDR1 is MDHEN and CDR2 SYDVKM. The CDR3 runs 15 residues. V was pared by 5 bases and J by 3 bases, with 8 bases of the junction left unmatched. CDR3 loop: CASSPETSGDYEQYF. CDR3 coding DNA: TGTGCCAGCAGTCCCGAGACTAGCGGTGACTACGAGCAGTACTTC.

This chain connects TRBV29-1 to TRBJ1-2; TRBD1 agrees at 10 bases. CDR3 size: 13 residues. Trimming took 4 bases from V and 8 from J; bases not matched to a gene: 7. Germline V gene sequence: CDR1 SQVTM, CDR2 ANQGSEA. The CDR3 sequence is CSVVRDRGRGYTF. CDR3 DNA: TGCAGCGTTGTTCGCGACAGGGGGCGCGGCTACACCTTC. Full variable domain (outside the CDR3, taken from reference TRBV29-1 and TRBJ1-2): SAVISQKPSRDICQRGTSLTIQCQVDSQVTMMFWYRQQPGQSLTLIATANQGSEATYESGFVIDKFPISRPNLTFSTLTVSNMSPEDSSIYLCSVVRDRGRGYTFGSGTRLTVV.

This clonotype was seen a handful of times. J is TRBJ1-1 and V is TRBV3-1; the match to TRBD1 covers 10 bases. The CDR3 is made up of 14 amino acids. Losses at the gene ends were 4 bases for V and 5 bases for J; bases not matched to a gene: 4. Germline CDR1 LGHDT, CDR2 YNNKEL (reference sequence). CDR3 nucleotides: TGTGCCAGCAGCCCCCGGGACAGGGGAACTGAAGCTTTCTTT. Amino acids: CASSPRDRGTEAFF.

A few counts support this clonotype. A single base separates this from a much larger clone, so it may be a read error. The chain employs TRBV7-3 and TRBJ2-1; 7 bases agree with TRBD1. The CDR3 extends over 13 amino acids. Germline V gives CDR1 SGHTA, CDR2 FQGTGA. V gave up 6 bases and J gave up 9 bases; unmatched junction bases: 8. The CDR3: CASRRQGRPEQFF. For the CDR3, the DNA is TGTGCCAGCAGAAGACAGGGTAGGCCTGAGCAGTTCTTC. The whole variable domain, filled in from reference TRBV7-3 and TRBJ2-1, reads GAGVSQTPSNKVTEKGKYVELRCDPISGHTALYWYRQSLGQGPEFLIYFQGTGAADDSGLPNDRFFAVRPEGSVSTLKIQRTERGDSAVYLCASRRQGRPEQFFGPGTRLTVL.

This chain uses TRBV12-3 or TRBV12-4 with TRBJ1-1; perhaps TRBD1 as D (5 bases). V lost 5 bases and J lost 0, with 13 bases in between. CDR3 length: 15 amino acids. This CDR3 reads CASSPRQSMNTEAFF. The CDR3 bases are TGTGCCAGCAGTCCTAGACAGAGCATGAACACTGAAGCTTTCTTT.

The rearrangement uses TRBV6-1 and TRBJ1-1; D remains ambiguous. Trimming shortened V by 6 bases and J by 5 bases, and 16 bases separated the two germline ends. Germline CDR1 MNHNS, CDR2 SASEGT. The length of the CDR3 is 14 residues. Written as DNA, the CDR3 is TGTGCCAGCAGAAAACCCGGAGGAGGAACTGAAGCTTTCTTT. Translation: CASRKPGGGTEAFF.

This clonotype was counted a few times. The V call is TRBV28, the J call TRBJ2-3; 7 bases fit TRBD2. Germline-derived CDR1 and CDR2 are MDHEN and SYDVKM. Trimming took 2 bases from V and 2 from J; bases not matched to a gene: 7. CDR3 length equals 16 residues. DNA for the CDR3: TGTGCCAGCAGTTTAAGGGCGGGGGACCACACAGATACGCAGTATTTT. This sequence encodes CASSLRAGDHTDTQYF.

To note about this clonotype: At one end, the junction sequence differs from germline, possibly due to a read error. The V and J genes are TRBV27 and TRBJ1-2; D uncertain. The CDR3 runs 14 residues. CDR1 and CDR2 (germline): MNHEY, SMNVEV (reference sequence). CDR3 DNA: TGTGCCAGCAGTGTATCGTTCCCTAGCTATGGCTACACCTTC. Its protein product is CASSVSFPSYGYTF.

The V and J genes are TRBV20-1 and TRBJ2-1, with 9 bases identical to TRBD2. CDR3 length: 16 residues. The germline V gene has CDR1 DFQATT and CDR2 SNEGSKA (reference sequence). Losses at the gene ends were 0 bases for V and 6 bases for J; bases not matched to a gene: 9. The CDR3 is CSARDQGAGGGNEQFF. The CDR3 nucleotides are TGCAGTGCTAGAGATCAGGGAGCGGGGGGTGGCAATGAGCAGTTCTTC.

The chain is built from TRBV25-1 and TRBJ2-7, with TRBD1 matching 7 bases. V lost 5 bases and J lost 0; bases outside the gene matches: 7. CDR1 is MGHDK and CDR2 is SYGVNS in the germline V gene. The CDR3 is made up of 15 amino acids. The CDR3 region is CASSRAAGGSYEQYF. The DNA for the CDR3 is TGTGCCAGCAGTAGGGCGGCAGGGGGCTCCTACGAGCAGTACTTC.

This chain links TRBV20-1 with TRBJ2-1; maybe TRBD1 (6 bases). The better agreement between TRBJ2-7 and the DNA end casts doubt on the J call. The CDR3 spans 14 residues. Germline V gives CDR1 DFQATT, CDR2 SNEGSKA (reference sequence). The CDR3 protein is CSAQGIVGYNEQYF. The DNA of the CDR3 is TGCAGTGCTCAGGGGATAGTGGGCTACAATGAGCAGTACTTC.

About this clonotype itself: A junction boundary mismatches the germline segment, possibly from a read error. The chain is built from TRBV10-3 and TRBJ2-7, with 8 bases identical to TRBD1. CDR1 is ENHRY, CDR2 SYGVKD, per germline. This CDR3 is 14 amino acids long. CDR3 loop: CAISEGDRSYERYF. Written as DNA, the CDR3 is TGTGCCATCAGTGAAGGGGACAGGTCCTACGAGCGGTACTTC.

The chain uses TRBV20-1 and TRBJ2-7; D tentatively reads TRBD1 or TRBD2 (5 bases each). The CDR3 is made up of 14 amino acids. The V end lost 8 bases, the J end lost 2 bases, and 19 bases lay between the germline ends. From germline, CDR1 is DFQATT and CDR2 SNEGSKA (reference sequence). The CDR3 spells CSSRDRDPPYEQYF. The CDR3 coding sequence is TGCAGTTCCCGGGACCGCGACCCTCCCTACGAGCAGTACTTC.

This clonotype was detected only a few times. V is TRBV29-1 and J is TRBJ1-2, with 7 nucleotides matching TRBD1. The CDR3 extends over 12 amino acids. V dropped 5 bases and J dropped 8; count of bases not matched to a gene: 8. Per the germline V gene, CDR1 is SQVTM and CDR2 is ANQGSEA. CDR3 region: CSVPEGAEGYTF. CDR3 sequence (DNA): TGCAGCGTTCCGGAGGGGGCCGAGGGCTACACCTTC.

This rearrangement joins TRBV7-9 to TRBJ2-3; 7 bases line up with TRBD1. The germline gives CDR1 SEHNR, CDR2 FQNEAQ (reference sequence). V lost 5 bases, J lost 0 bases, and 5 bases stayed unmatched. This CDR3 is built from 15 residues. The chain's CDR3 is CASSQGQPSTDTQYF. CDR3 coding DNA: TGTGCCAGCAGCCAGGGACAGCCTAGCACAGATACGCAGTATTTT.

The genes are TRBV6-5 and TRBJ2-7; 7 nucleotides align to TRBD2. Germline V CDR1 and CDR2: MNHEY, SVGAGI. The CDR3 spans 12 residues. The V and J ends lost 7 bases and 3 bases, in that order; junction bases with no gene match: 3. In DNA form, the CDR3 reads TGTGCCAGCAAGCGGGAAAGCTACGAGCAGTACTTC. Translated: CASKRESYEQYF.

J is TRBJ1-4 and V is TRBV2; D possibly corresponds to TRBD1 (6 bases). Germline lookup yields CDR1 SNHLY and CDR2 FYNNEI. Trimming left V 4 bases short and J 7 bases short, with 16 bases between. The CDR3 has 15 residues. In DNA form, the CDR3 reads TGTGCCAGCAGTGGACTGGCAGGGGTTGTTGAAAAACTGTTTTTT. It translates to CASSGLAGVVEKLFF.

The chain couples TRBV20-1 to TRBJ1-4, with D possibly matching TRBD1 (6 bases). The CDR3 contains 14 residues. With 5 bases removed from V and 8 bases from J, the gap between germline ends came to 18 bases. Germline V gene lookup returns CDR1 DFQATT and CDR2 SNEGSKA (reference sequence). The CDR3 DNA reads TGCAGTGCTCCTAAGAGGGGGTTTGACGAAAAACTGTTTTTT. Its protein is CSAPKRGFDEKLFF.

The J gene is TRBJ2-1, the V gene TRBV10-3, with 9 bases fitting TRBD2. The germline gives CDR1 ENHRY, CDR2 SYGVKD. The V and J ends lost 4 bases and 0 bases, in that order; junction bases with no gene match: 10. This CDR3 is 18 amino acids long. The CDR3 protein is CAISGTNSGSGSYNEQFF. As DNA, the CDR3 is TGTGCCATCAGTGGGACGAATAGCGGGAGCGGCTCCTACAATGAGCAGTTCTTC.

The V call is TRBV20-1, the J call TRBJ2-7, with 7 bases that match TRBD1. This CDR3 contains 17 residues. CDR1 is DFQATT, CDR2 SNEGSKA, per germline (reference sequence). The ends lost 4 bases at V and 3 bases at J; junction bases unmatched: 18. The CDR3 DNA reads as TGCAGTGCTACGAGAGCTCGTGACAGGGTCTCCCTCTACGAGCAGTACTTC. It translates to CSATRARDRVSLYEQYF.

In nucleotides, the CDR3 is TGTGCCACCACCTCGGTGGGGACAGTCTCTGGGGCCAACGTCCTGACTTTC. Translation gives CATTSVGTVSGANVLTF. The gene calls are TRBV5-6 and TRBJ2-6; the match to TRBD1 covers 7 bases. The CDR3 runs 17 residues. V lost 9 bases, J lost 0 bases, and 12 bases stayed unmatched. In germline, CDR1 is SGHDT, CDR2 YYEEEE.

This clonotype was observed a few times. The chain employs TRBV24-1 and TRBJ2-5, with a weak D call TRBD1 (6 bases). This CDR3 spans 16 amino acids. The V end lost 0 bases, the J end lost 4 bases, and 14 bases lay between the germline ends. Germline V gene lookup returns CDR1 KGHDR and CDR2 SFDVKD. CDR3 DNA: TGTGCCACCAGTGATTTGGTACAGGGCGTGGGAGAGACCCAGTACTTC. Its protein product is CATSDLVQGVGETQYF.

The chain combines TRBV27 with TRBJ1-2, with 10 bases identical to TRBD1. The CDR3 covers 13 residues. V was pared by 0 bases and J by 13 bases, with 5 bases of the junction left unmatched. Germline values: CDR1 MNHEY, CDR2 SMNVEV (reference sequence). CDR3 coding DNA: TGTGCCAGCAGTTTATCCGGGACAGGGGACTCCACCTTC. It codes for CASSLSGTGDSTF.

This clonotype appeared a few times. V and J are TRBV5-6 and TRBJ1-2, with 7 positions matching TRBD1. The CDR3 sequence is 15 residues long. CDR1 and CDR2 from the germline V gene are SGHDT and YYEEEE. The ends lost 7 bases at V and 7 bases at J; junction bases unmatched: 16. The DNA for the CDR3 is TGTGCCAGCCTACAGGGGACCCCGTTCTTGTCTGGCTACACCTTC. Its translation is CASLQGTPFLSGYTF.

This clonotype was seen ten or more times. The chain joins TRBV3-1 to TRBJ1-4; D gene uncertain. V was shortened by 4 bases and J by 9 bases, with 21 bases between the two germline ends. Germline V gives CDR1 LGHDT, CDR2 YNNKEL (reference sequence). There are 16 residues in the CDR3. DNA of the CDR3: TGTGCCAGCAGCCCGACCGGACGTATGGGCTCTCAAAAACTGTTTTTT. Protein: CASSPTGRMGSQKLFF.

The chain is built from TRBV7-6 and TRBJ2-1, with D perhaps TRBD2 (5 bases). V was trimmed by 3 bases and J by 5 bases, leaving 8 bases between them. Looked up from germline, CDR1 is SGHVS and CDR2 is FNYEAQ. The CDR3 runs 13 residues. The CDR3 nucleotides are TGTGCCAGCAGCTTGCGGGTTAACAATGAGCAGTTCTTC. As protein: CASSLRVNNEQFF. The full variable domain, its missing parts supplied by reference TRBV7-6 and TRBJ2-1, is GAGVSQSPRYKVTKRGQDVALRCDPISGHVSLYWYRQALGQGPEFLTYFNYEAQQDKSGLPNDRFSAERPEGSISTLTIQRTEQRDSAMYRCASSLRVNNEQFFGPGTRLTVL.